This TCR beta chain emerged from a study of blood T cell repertoires in COVID-19. Only in-frame clones appear in the TCRdb table, and some are missing; sequencing was by immunoSEQ multiplex PCR. Among 300,000 to 400,000 clones listed, about 93% were seen once. This clone appeared a single time. Trimming at V came to 5 bases and at J to 5 bases, leaving 9 bases not matched to a gene. The CDR3 has 15 residues. Germline CDR1 and CDR2: MNHEY and SMNVEV (reference sequence). The sequence was obtained from a woman under 30 who had recovered from COVID-19. The chain employs TRBV27 and TRBJ2-5, with 9 bases matching TRBD1. The sample was peripheral blood. CDR3 in DNA: TGTGCCAGCAGTCCTAGGGACAGGGCCTGGGAGACCCAGTACTTC. Protein: CASSPRDRAWETQYF.